These T cell receptor beta chains were read from a single sample in a study of blood T cell repertoires in COVID-19. The repertoire was sequenced with immunoSEQ multiplex PCR; TCRdb's copy has only in-frame clones and lacks some. The data show around 500,000 clones, approximately 91% seen once. Material for sequencing was PBMCs or T cells enriched from blood (not recorded which). The source of these receptors is an older woman who had recovered from COVID-19. Each CDR3 is given with its conserved first and last residue. D genes are given only for firm matches. Some rows mark clone size as missing; the rest say once, few, many or name a class of expanded clone.

D,size,J,V,CDR3,DNA
TRBD1,NA,TRBJ1-1,TRBV18,CASSPRTGTNTEAFF,TGTGCCAGCTCACCCAGGACAGGTACGAACACTGAAGCTTTCTTT
TRBD1,NA,TRBJ2-1,TRBV2,CASSPGQAYNEQFF,TGTGCCAGCAGTCCGGGACAGGCTTACAATGAGCAGTTCTTC
NA,NA,TRBJ1-3,TRBV5-1,CASSAEYSGNTIYF,TGCGCCAGCAGTGCGGAGTACTCTGGAAACACCATATATTTT
TRBD1,NA,TRBJ1-1,TRBV5-1,CASSLVGTGNTEAFF,TGCGCCAGCAGCTTGGTTGGGACAGGGAACACTGAAGCTTTCTTT
NA,NA,TRBJ1-6,TRBV5-1,CASSSGQVDSPLHF,TGCGCCAGCAGCTCTGGACAAGTGGATTCACCCCTCCACTTT
NA,NA,TRBJ1-3,TRBV6-5,CASSYKGEPGNTIYF,TGTGCCAGCAGTTACAAGGGGGAACCTGGAAACACCATATATTTT
NA,NA,TRBJ2-1,TRBV9,CASSGSRGYNEQFF,TGTGCCAGCAGCGGTAGCAGGGGCTACAATGAGCAGTTCTTC
NA,NA,TRBJ1-5,TRBV7-8,CASSLGGGQPQHF,TGTGCCAGCAGCTTAGGAGGGGGTCAGCCCCAGCATTTT
NA,NA,TRBJ1-1,TRBV5-4,CASSLGQYMNTEAFF,TGTGCCAGCAGCTTGGGACAGTACATGAACACTGAAGCTTTCTTT
NA,NA,TRBJ1-2,TRBV6-5,CASSLDSNYGYTF,TGTGCCAGCAGCTTGGACAGTAACTATGGCTACACCTTC
NA,NA,TRBJ1-6,TRBV6-5,CASSYRERNSPLHF,TGTGCCAGCAGTTACCGGGAAAGGAATTCACCCCTCCACTTT
TRBD1,NA,TRBJ2-4,TRBV4-1,CASSPPTGERYF,TGCGCCAGCAGCCCACCCACAGGGGAGAGGTACTTC
TRBD1,NA,TRBJ1-6,TRBV27,CASSPGQGWNSPLHF,TGTGCCAGCAGTCCAGGACAGGGTTGGAATTCACCCCTCCACTTT
TRBD1,NA,TRBJ2-2,TRBV9,CASSSTGTGGTGELFF,TGTGCCAGCAGTTCTACCGGGACAGGGGGCACCGGGGAGCTGTTTTTT
TRBD1,NA,TRBJ2-5,TRBV27,CASSSSETGQETQYF,TGTGCCAGCAGTAGCTCCGAGACAGGGCAAGAGACCCAGTACTTC
TRBD2,once,TRBJ2-1,TRBV7-2,CASSSMAGGLGEQFF,TGTGCCAGCAGCTCCATGGCGGGGGGGCTGGGTGAGCAGTTCTTC
TRBD1,NA,TRBJ2-3,TRBV5-8,CASSLAGTGRTDTQYF,TGTGCCAGCAGCTTGGCCGGGACAGGGAGGACAGATACGCAGTATTTT
TRBD1,NA,TRBJ1-1,TRBV25-1,CASDRTGGTEAFF,TGTGCCAGCGATCGGACAGGGGGCACTGAAGCTTTCTTT
TRBD1,NA,TRBJ2-3,TRBV5-1,CASSLGDRGADTQYF,TGCGCCAGCAGCTTGGGGGACAGGGGGGCAGATACGCAGTATTTT
TRBD1,NA,TRBJ1-2,TRBV6-6,CASRMGQGRYGYTF,TGTGCCAGCAGAATGGGACAGGGGCGCTATGGCTACACCTTC
TRBD2,NA,TRBJ2-3,TRBV4-1,CASSQEGLAEYTDTQYF,TGCGCCAGCAGCCAAGAAGGGCTAGCGGAATACACAGATACGCAGTATTTT
NA,NA,TRBJ2-3,TRBV5-1,CASSLGGAGDTQYF,TGCGCCAGCAGCTTAGGGGGGGCGGGAGATACGCAGTATTTT